These 26 T cell receptor beta chains originate from one sample sequenced in a study of blood T cell repertoires in COVID-19. Sequencing was performed with immunoSEQ multiplex PCR; in TCRdb, only in-frame clones are kept and a portion is missing. The table records just over 300,000 clones, roughly 90% of them present only once. Source material: peripheral blood. The receptors here all came from a woman in her twenties or thirties with COVID-19, enrolled during active disease.

The chain links TRBV12-3 or TRBV12-4 to TRBJ1-2; 7 positions match TRBD1. The CDR3 is made up of 13 amino acids. J was trimmed by 4 bases and V by 4 bases; bases with no gene match: 3. Here the CDR3 reads CASSSRQGYGYTF. The CDR3 DNA reads TGTGCCAGCAGTTCGAGACAGGGCTATGGCTACACCTTC.

This chain connects TRBV11-2 to TRBJ2-5, with D perhaps matching TRBD2 (5 bases). CDR3 length equals 14 residues. V was shortened by 4 bases and J by 7 bases, with 16 bases between the two germline ends. Germline V lookup: CDR1 SGHAT, CDR2 FQNNGV. The CDR3 loop reads CASSSLLPRGTQYF. In DNA, the CDR3 is TGTGCCAGCAGCTCCCTACTTCCCCGGGGGACCCAGTACTTC.

The CDR3 protein is CASSSRTAYGYTF. In DNA, the CDR3 is TGCGCCAGCAGTTCGAGGACAGCCTATGGCTACACCTTC. The V and J genes are TRBV5-1 and TRBJ1-2, with a possible D match to TRBD1 (6 bases). Germline CDR1 and CDR2: SGHRS and YFSETQ. Trimming stripped 5 bases from V and 4 bases from J, with 12 bases between. The CDR3 contains 13 residues.

This rearrangement joins TRBV28 to TRBJ1-5; 9 bases are shared with TRBD1. With V trimmed by 7 bases and J by 7 bases, 8 bases remained unmatched. This CDR3 is 14 amino acids long. Germline V lookup: CDR1 MDHEN, CDR2 SYDVKM. CDR3 DNA: TGTGCCAGCAACGTAGTAGGGACAGGGCAGCCCCAGCATTTT. Amino acid sequence: CASNVVGTGQPQHF.

The chain is built from TRBV4-2 and TRBJ1-4; 7 bases are a match to TRBD1. The length of the CDR3 is 16 residues. J was trimmed by 7 bases and V by 1 base; bases with no gene match: 9. The germline V gene has CDR1 LGHNA and CDR2 YNFKEQ. The CDR3 protein is CASSQAQRGQGEKLFF. Written as DNA, the CDR3 is TGTGCCAGCAGCCAAGCCCAAAGGGGGCAGGGTGAAAAACTGTTTTTT.

The J gene is TRBJ2-2, the V gene TRBV7-9; D is unclear. The CDR3 has 14 residues. Germline lookup yields CDR1 SEHNR and CDR2 FQNEAQ (reference sequence). Trimming left V 1 base short and J 6 bases short, with 9 bases between. CDR3 sequence (DNA): TGTGCCAGCAGCTTAGACCCCCTAGCCGGGGAGCTGTTTTTT. It is translated as CASSLDPLAGELFF.

The chain links TRBV6-5 to TRBJ1-4, with unresolved D. Trimming removed 6 bases from V and 7 bases from J, with 15 bases in between. There are 14 residues in the CDR3. Germline V gene lookup returns CDR1 MNHEY and CDR2 SVGAGI. The CDR3 bases are TGTGCCAGCAGACCACAGTCAGGAAGTGAAAAACTGTTTTTT. It codes for CASRPQSGSEKLFF.

V is TRBV6-5 and J is TRBJ1-5; D is unclear. The CDR3 covers 15 residues. V was trimmed by 10 bases and J by 0 bases, leaving 16 bases between them. CDR1 and CDR2 from the germline V gene are MNHEY and SVGAGI. CDR3 sequence reads: CATQRSAYSNQPQHF. DNA of the CDR3: TGTGCCACTCAAAGGAGTGCCTATAGCAATCAGCCCCAGCATTTT.

The CDR3 spells CASTTLGGETQYF. CDR3 DNA: TGTGCCAGCACCACCTTAGGGGGAGAGACCCAGTACTTC. The chain employs TRBV2 and TRBJ2-5; D is possibly TRBD1 (6 bases). V shed 7 bases and J shed 4 bases, with 13 bases lying between them. From germline, CDR1 is SNHLY and CDR2 FYNNEI. The length of the CDR3 is 13 residues.

The genes are TRBV7-2 and TRBJ2-3, with D unclear. V shed 2 bases and J shed 0 bases, with 9 bases lying between them. CDR1 and CDR2 (germline): SGHTA, FQGNSA. This CDR3 spans 15 amino acids. As DNA, the CDR3 is TGTGCCAGCAGCTTAAGTATAGCTAGCACAGATACGCAGTATTTT. Translation: CASSLSIASTDTQYF.

This clone was seen a single time. The rearrangement joins TRBV19 to TRBJ1-1; D unclear. Germline-derived CDR1 and CDR2 are LNHDA and SQIVND (reference sequence). This CDR3 comprises 13 residues. V was cut by 6 bases and J by 0 bases, with 8 bases left in between. CDR3 protein: CASRQALNTEAFF. The DNA of the CDR3 is TGTGCCAGTAGACAAGCGTTGAACACTGAAGCTTTCTTT.

The rearrangement links TRBV19 to TRBJ1-2; D ambiguous. The germline V and J ends were trimmed by 3 bases and 5 bases, with 10 bases remaining between them. This CDR3 comprises 13 residues. Per the germline V gene, CDR1 is LNHDA and CDR2 is SQIVND (reference sequence). CDR3: CASSITLVYGYTF. The DNA of the CDR3 is TGTGCCAGTAGTATTACTCTGGTATATGGCTACACCTTC.

The V call is TRBV18, the J call TRBJ1-6, with 8 bases lining up with TRBD1. Germline values: CDR1 KGHSH, CDR2 LQKENI. V dropped 0 bases and J dropped 10; count of bases not matched to a gene: 8. The CDR3 is 16 amino acids. CDR3 sequence (DNA): TGTGCCAGCTCACCACCGTCCGGACAGGGACTGTCACCCCTCCACTTT. Amino acids: CASSPPSGQGLSPLHF.

The V and J genes are TRBV12-3 or TRBV12-4 and TRBJ2-1, with a tentative D call TRBD1 (5 bases). With 6 bases removed from V and 10 bases from J, the gap between germline ends came to 13 bases. The CDR3 consists of 12 residues. CDR3 region: CASRQGNGEQFF. CDR3 coding DNA: TGTGCCAGCAGGCAGGGAAATGGCGAGCAGTTCTTC.

The chain uses TRBV4-1 and TRBJ2-7; no clear D. CDR1 is MGHRA and CDR2 is YSYEKL in the germline V gene. V was pared by 3 bases and J by 4 bases, with 13 bases between. The CDR3 spans 14 residues. CDR3 sequence: CASSHDHGGYEQYF. CDR3 DNA: TGCGCCAGCAGCCATGATCACGGCGGTTACGAGCAGTACTTC.

This chain connects TRBV3-1 (or the pseudogene TRBV3-2) to TRBJ1-5; D not certain. This CDR3 has 15 amino acids. The germline V gene encodes CDR1 LGHDT and CDR2 YNNKEL (reference sequence). The V end was cut by 2 bases, the J end by 1 base, with 9 bases between. The CDR3 coding sequence is TGTGCCAGCAGCCAACGCGGAGGGAGCAATCAGCCCCAGCATTTT. Encoded protein: CASSQRGGSNQPQHF.

This clone was counted a single time. The chain combines TRBV29-1 with TRBJ1-2; perhaps TRBD1 as D (5 bases). Germline V gives CDR1 SQVTM, CDR2 ANQGSEA. Trimming cost V 6 bases and J 3 bases, with 14 bases left between them. CDR3 length equals 13 residues. CDR3 nucleotide sequence: TGCAGCGTCCCCTTAGGGGCACACTATGGCTACACCTTC. Protein: CSVPLGAHYGYTF.

This chain connects TRBV28 to TRBJ2-3, with a weak D call TRBD2 (7 bases). Germline V lookup: CDR1 MDHEN, CDR2 SYDVKM. V lost 9 bases and J 3 bases, leaving 16 bases between the germline ends. The CDR3 runs 14 residues. The DNA for the CDR3 is TGTGCCAGTTCGGTGGGGGGGGCAACAGATACGCAGTATTTT. Its protein product is CASSVGGATDTQYF.

This chain connects TRBV7-9 to TRBJ1-2; 10 bases align to TRBD1. Germline assignment: CDR1 SEHNR and CDR2 FQNEAQ (reference sequence). V lost 9 bases, J lost 4 bases, and 14 bases stayed unmatched. This CDR3 comprises 16 residues. CDR3 in amino acids: CARERVRDRGTYGYTF. CDR3 DNA: TGTGCCAGGGAGCGGGTCCGGGACAGGGGTACCTATGGCTACACCTTC.

The gene calls are TRBV6-2 or TRBV6-3 and TRBJ2-3; D is uncertain. The V end lost 0 bases, the J end lost 3 bases, and 7 bases lay between the germline ends. CDR1 is MNHEY and CDR2 is SVGEGT in the germline V gene. CDR3 size: 14 residues. DNA of the CDR3: TGTGCCAGCAGTTACTCATTCGTGACAGATACGCAGTATTTT. Amino acid sequence: CASSYSFVTDTQYF.

The V and J genes are TRBV6-5 and TRBJ2-5, with 8 bases fitting TRBD2. The CDR3 spans 14 residues. V dropped 7 bases and J dropped 3; count of bases not matched to a gene: 7. The V gene's germline CDR1 is MNHEY and CDR2 SVGAGI. The CDR3 bases are TGTGCCAGCACGAGGCTAGCGGGTAAAGAGACCCAGTACTTC. Its protein is CASTRLAGKETQYF.

V gene TRBV28 combines with J gene TRBJ2-6; D is undetermined. The length of the CDR3 is 16 residues. Germline CDR1 MDHEN, CDR2 SYDVKM. The V end was cut by 5 bases, the J end by 0 bases, with 11 bases between. CDR3 sequence: CASSGDSLSGANVLTF. CDR3 bases: TGTGCCAGCAGTGGAGACTCTCTCTCTGGGGCCAACGTCCTGACTTTC.

The chain links TRBV29-1 to TRBJ2-2; D is uncertain. CDR1 SQVTM and CDR2 ANQGSEA come from the germline V gene. The CDR3 extends over 14 amino acids. V was trimmed by 1 base and J by 4 bases, leaving 10 bases between them. The CDR3, as DNA: TGCAGCGTTGAAGGAAGCCCGCGCACCGGGGAGCTGTTTTTT. Translated, it gives CSVEGSPRTGELFF.

The table lists this clone with a count of one. The chain combines TRBV3-1 (or the pseudogene TRBV3-2) with TRBJ2-5, with TRBD1 matching 8 bases. Germline V gives CDR1 LGHDT, CDR2 YNNKEL (reference sequence). V was pared by 3 bases and J by 5 bases, with 8 bases of the junction left unmatched. The CDR3 covers 15 residues. CDR3 bases: TGTGCCAGCAGCCAGCCGGGACAGGAGGGGGAGACCCAGTACTTC. Translated: CASSQPGQEGETQYF.

The CDR3 nucleotides are TGTGCCACCGGGACAGGTGGCGTAAAACTGTTTTTT. Residues: CATGTGGVKLFF. The J gene is TRBJ1-4, the V gene TRBV6-5; 8 nucleotides agree with TRBD1. V lost 10 bases to trimming and J lost 10 bases; unmatched junction nucleotides: 8. The CDR3 consists of 12 residues. Germline values: CDR1 MNHEY, CDR2 SVGAGI.

This clone was found once. The chain employs TRBV11-2 and TRBJ1-2; D not resolved. V gave up 1 base and J gave up 2 bases, with 8 bases separating them. The CDR3 sequence is 14 residues long. CDR1 and CDR2 from the germline V gene are SGHAT and FQNNGV. The CDR3 DNA follows: TGTGCCAGCAGCTTAGGGTACCGGAACTATGGCTACACCTTC. Protein: CASSLGYRNYGYTF.